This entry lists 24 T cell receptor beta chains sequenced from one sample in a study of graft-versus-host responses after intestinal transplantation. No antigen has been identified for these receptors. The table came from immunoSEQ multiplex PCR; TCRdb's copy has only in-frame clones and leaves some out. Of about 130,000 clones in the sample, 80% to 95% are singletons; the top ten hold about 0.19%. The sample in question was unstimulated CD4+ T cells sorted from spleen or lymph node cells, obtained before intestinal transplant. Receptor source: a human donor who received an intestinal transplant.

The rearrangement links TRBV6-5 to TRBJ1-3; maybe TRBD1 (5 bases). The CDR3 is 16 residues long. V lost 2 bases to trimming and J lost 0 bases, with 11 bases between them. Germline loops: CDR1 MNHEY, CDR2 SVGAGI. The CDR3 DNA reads TGTGCCAGCAGTTACAGGGACGCCAGCTCTGGAAACACCATATATTTT. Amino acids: CASSYRDASSGNTIYF.

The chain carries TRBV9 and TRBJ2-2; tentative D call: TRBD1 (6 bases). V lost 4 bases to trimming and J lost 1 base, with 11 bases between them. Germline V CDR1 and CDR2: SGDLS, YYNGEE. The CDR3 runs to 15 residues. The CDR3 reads CASSNKTGNTGELFF. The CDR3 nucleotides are TGTGCCAGCAGCAATAAGACAGGGAACACCGGGGAGCTGTTTTTT.

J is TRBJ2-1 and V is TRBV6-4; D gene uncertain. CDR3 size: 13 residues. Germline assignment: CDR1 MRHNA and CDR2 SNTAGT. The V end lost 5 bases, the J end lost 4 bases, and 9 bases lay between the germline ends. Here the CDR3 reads CASSRYRYNEQFF. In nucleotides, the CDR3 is TGTGCCAGCAGTCGCTATAGATACAATGAGCAGTTCTTC.

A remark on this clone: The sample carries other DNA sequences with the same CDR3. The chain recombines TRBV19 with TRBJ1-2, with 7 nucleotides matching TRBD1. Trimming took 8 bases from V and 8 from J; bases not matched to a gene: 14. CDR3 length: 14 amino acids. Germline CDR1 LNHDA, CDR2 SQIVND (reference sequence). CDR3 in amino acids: CASCIGKGARGYTF. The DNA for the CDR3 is TGTGCCAGTTGCATAGGAAAGGGGGCGCGGGGCTACACCTTC.

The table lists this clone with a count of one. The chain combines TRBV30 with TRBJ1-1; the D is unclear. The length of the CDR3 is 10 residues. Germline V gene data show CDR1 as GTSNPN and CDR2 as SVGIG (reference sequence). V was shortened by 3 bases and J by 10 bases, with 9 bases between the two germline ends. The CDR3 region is CAWRSVSAFF. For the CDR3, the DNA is TGTGCCTGGAGGTCCGTTTCAGCTTTCTTT.

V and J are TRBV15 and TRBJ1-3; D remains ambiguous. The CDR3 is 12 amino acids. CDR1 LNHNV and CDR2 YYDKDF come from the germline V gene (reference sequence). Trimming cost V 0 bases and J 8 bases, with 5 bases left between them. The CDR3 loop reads CATSRERDTIYF. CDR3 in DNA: TGTGCCACCAGCAGAGAAAGAGACACCATATATTTT.

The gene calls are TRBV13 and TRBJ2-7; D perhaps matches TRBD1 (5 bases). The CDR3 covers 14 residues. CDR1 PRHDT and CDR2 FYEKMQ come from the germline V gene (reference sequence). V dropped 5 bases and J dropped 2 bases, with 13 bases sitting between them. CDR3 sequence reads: CASSPTTVPYEQYF. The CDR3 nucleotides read TGTGCCAGCAGCCCAACGACAGTTCCCTACGAGCAGTACTTC.

As DNA, the CDR3 is TGTGCCAGTACTAAAAGGCCGGGGGAATGGGATACGCAGTATTTT. Protein product: CASTKRPGEWDTQYF. The chain links TRBV19 to TRBJ2-3; possible D gene TRBD2, 6 bases. CDR3 length equals 15 residues. The germline CDR1 and CDR2 sequences are LNHDA and SQIVND (reference sequence). Trimming removed 7 bases from V and 6 bases from J, with 20 bases in between.

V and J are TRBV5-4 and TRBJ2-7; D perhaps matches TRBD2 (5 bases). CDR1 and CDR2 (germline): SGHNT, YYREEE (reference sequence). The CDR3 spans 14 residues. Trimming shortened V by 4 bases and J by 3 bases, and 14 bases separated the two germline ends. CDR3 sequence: CASSPAGRGYEQYF. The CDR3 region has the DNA TGTGCCAGCAGCCCCGCCGGACGGGGCTACGAGCAGTACTTC.

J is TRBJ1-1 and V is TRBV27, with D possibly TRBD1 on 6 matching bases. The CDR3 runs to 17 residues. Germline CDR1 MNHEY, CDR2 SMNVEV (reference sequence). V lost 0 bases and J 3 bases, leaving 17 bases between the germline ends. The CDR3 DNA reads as TGTGCCAGCAGTTTATCGGGCAGGGGAAGCGGGGACACTGAAGCTTTCTTT. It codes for CASSLSGRGSGDTEAFF.

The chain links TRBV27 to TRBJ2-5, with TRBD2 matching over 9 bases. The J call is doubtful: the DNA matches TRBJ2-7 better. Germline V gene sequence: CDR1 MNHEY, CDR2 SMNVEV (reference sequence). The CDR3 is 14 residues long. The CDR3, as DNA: TGTGCCACCCGGGGAGAGCGGGAGGTCGGCGAGCAGTACTTC. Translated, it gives CATRGEREVGEQYF.

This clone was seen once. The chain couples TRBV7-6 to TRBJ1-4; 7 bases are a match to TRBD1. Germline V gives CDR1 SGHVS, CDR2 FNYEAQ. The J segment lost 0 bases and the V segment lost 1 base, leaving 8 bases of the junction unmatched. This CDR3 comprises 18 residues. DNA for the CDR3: TGTGCCAGCAGCTTAGATGGGACAGAGATTTCAACTAATGAAAAACTGTTTTTT. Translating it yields CASSLDGTEISTNEKLFF.

CDR3 bases: TGTGCCAGCAGCTACCACACGATGGGGGCAAATAAGGACAATGAGCAGTTCTTC. Translation: CASSYHTMGANKDNEQFF. V and J are TRBV11-2 and TRBJ2-1; TRBD1 might be the D (6 bases). The CDR3 extends over 18 amino acids. CDR1 is SGHAT and CDR2 is FQNNGV in the germline V gene. The ends were cut back, 4 bases at V and 5 bases at J, with 24 bases in the middle.

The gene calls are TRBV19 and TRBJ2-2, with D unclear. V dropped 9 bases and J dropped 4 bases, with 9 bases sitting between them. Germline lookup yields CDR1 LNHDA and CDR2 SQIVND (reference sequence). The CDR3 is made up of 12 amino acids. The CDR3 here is CASRFLTGELFF. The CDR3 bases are TGTGCCAGCCGTTTTCTCACCGGGGAGCTGTTTTTT.

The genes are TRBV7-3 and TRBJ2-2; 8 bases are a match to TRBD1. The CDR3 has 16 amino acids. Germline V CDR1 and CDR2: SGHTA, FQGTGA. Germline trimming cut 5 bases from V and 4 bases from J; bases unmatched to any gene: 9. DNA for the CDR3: TGTGCCAGCAGCCTCGGACAGGGCCGATTCACCGGGGAGCTGTTTTTT. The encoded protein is CASSLGQGRFTGELFF.

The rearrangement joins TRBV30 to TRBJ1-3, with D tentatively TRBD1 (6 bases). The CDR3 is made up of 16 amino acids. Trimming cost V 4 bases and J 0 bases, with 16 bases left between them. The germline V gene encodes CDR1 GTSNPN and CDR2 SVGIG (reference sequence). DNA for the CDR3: TGTGCCTGGAAGAGGCGACAGGTCGACTCTGGAAACACCATATATTTT. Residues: CAWKRRQVDSGNTIYF.

The chain's CDR3 is CASISDSNTEAFF. The CDR3 nucleotides are TGCGCCAGCATATCCGACAGCAACACTGAAGCTTTCTTT. The gene calls are TRBV5-1 and TRBJ1-1; D might be TRBD1 (5 bases). V lost 6 bases to trimming and J lost 2 bases, with 11 bases between them. CDR1 SGHRS and CDR2 YFSETQ come from the germline V gene. This CDR3 has 13 residues.

CDR3 DNA sequence: TGCAGCGTTAGGGGTACTAGCGGGCTCGCCGCGAACACCGGGGAGCTGTTTTTT. Its protein is CSVRGTSGLAANTGELFF. The chain employs TRBV29-1 and TRBJ2-2, with TRBD2 matching over 9 bases. V dropped 5 bases and J dropped 0; count of bases not matched to a gene: 13. This CDR3 region has 18 residues. Germline V CDR1 and CDR2: SQVTM, ANQGSEA.

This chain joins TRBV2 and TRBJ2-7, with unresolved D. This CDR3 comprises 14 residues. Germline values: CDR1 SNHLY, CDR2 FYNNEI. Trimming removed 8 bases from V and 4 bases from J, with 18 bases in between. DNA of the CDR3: TGTGCCAGCTTTGGCGGAGAGTTTAAATACGAGCAGTACTTC. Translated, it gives CASFGGEFKYEQYF.

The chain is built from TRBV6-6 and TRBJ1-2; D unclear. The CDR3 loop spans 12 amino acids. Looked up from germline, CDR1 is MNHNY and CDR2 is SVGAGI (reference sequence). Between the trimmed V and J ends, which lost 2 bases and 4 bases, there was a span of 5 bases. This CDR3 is CASSYRVYGYTF. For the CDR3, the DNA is TGTGCCAGCAGTTACCGCGTCTATGGCTACACCTTC.

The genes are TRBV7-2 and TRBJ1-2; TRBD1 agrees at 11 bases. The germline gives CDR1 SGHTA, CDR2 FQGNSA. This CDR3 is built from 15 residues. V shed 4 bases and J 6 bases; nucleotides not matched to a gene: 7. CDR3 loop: CASSWDRDRGNGYTF. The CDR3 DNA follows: TGTGCCAGCAGCTGGGACAGGGACAGGGGGAATGGCTACACCTTC.

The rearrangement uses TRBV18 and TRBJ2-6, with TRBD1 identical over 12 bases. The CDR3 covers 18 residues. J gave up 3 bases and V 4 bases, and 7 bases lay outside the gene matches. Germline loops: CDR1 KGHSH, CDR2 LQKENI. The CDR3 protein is CASSRPGQGALGANVLTF. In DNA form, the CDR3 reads TGTGCCAGCTCACGTCCGGGACAGGGGGCCCTTGGGGCCAACGTCCTGACTTTC.

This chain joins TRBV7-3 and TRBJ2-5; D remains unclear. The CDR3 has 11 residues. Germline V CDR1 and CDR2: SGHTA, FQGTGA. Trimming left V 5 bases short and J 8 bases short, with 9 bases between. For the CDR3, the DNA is TGTGCCAGCAGCCCCGTCCGAACCCAGTACTTC. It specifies CASSPVRTQYF.

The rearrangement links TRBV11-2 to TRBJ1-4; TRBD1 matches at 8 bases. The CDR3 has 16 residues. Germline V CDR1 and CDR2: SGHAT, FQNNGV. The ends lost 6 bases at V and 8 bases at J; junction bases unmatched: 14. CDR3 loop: CASSSPTRGRREKLFF. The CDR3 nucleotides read TGTGCCAGCAGTTCTCCCACCAGGGGGCGAAGGGAAAAACTGTTTTTT.